A single sample is the source of the 26 T cell receptor beta chains below, sequenced in a study of metastatic and nonmetastatic thyroid tumors. All patients were treatment-naive before thyroid surgery. TCRdb re-called clones from the PCR reads using MiXCR. The sample has tens of thousands of clones, 26% seen once; the top ten hold around 9.6%. Sequenced material: blood. The source is a female donor with papillary thyroid cancer or a benign thyroid nodule (not recorded which). Some clones in this sample may be carry-over from other donors' samples.

V is TRBV5-1 and J is TRBJ2-5, with D uncertain. The CDR3 contains 12 residues. Looked up from germline, CDR1 is SGHRS and CDR2 is YFSETQ. The V end was cut by 3 bases, the J end by 5 bases, with 8 bases between. CDR3 amino acids: CASSYTGETQYF. CDR3 coding DNA: TGCGCCAGCAGCTATACTGGGGAGACCCAGTACTTC. Filled out from reference TRBV5-1 and TRBJ2-5, the complete variable domain reads KAGVTQTPRYLIKTRGQQVTLSCSPISGHRSVSWYQQTPGQGLQFLFEYFSETQRNKGNFPGRFSGRQFSNSRSEMNVSTLELGDSALYLCASSYTGETQYFGPGTRLLVL.

This clone was seen a handful of times. CDR3 sequence reads: CASSTTEGATDTQYF. CDR3 DNA: TGTGCCAGCAGTACTACGGAGGGCGCCACAGATACGCAGTATTTT. The chain is built from TRBV6-2 or TRBV6-3 and TRBJ2-3, with a tentative D call TRBD2 (6 bases). Germline V CDR1 and CDR2: MNHEY, SVGEGT. The germline V and J ends were trimmed by 5 bases and 2 bases, with 14 bases remaining between them. This CDR3 is built from 15 residues.

There are many counts of this clone. The J gene is TRBJ2-5, the V gene TRBV20-1, with D tentatively TRBD1 (6 bases). Per the germline V gene, CDR1 is DFQATT and CDR2 is SNEGSKA (reference sequence). V was clipped by 6 bases and J by 5 bases, with 16 bases between them. This CDR3 comprises 13 residues. Here the CDR3 reads CSATRGARETQYF. CDR3 sequence (DNA): TGCAGTGCAACCAGGGGCGCACGGGAGACCCAGTACTTC.

There are a few counts of this clone. The chain employs TRBV9 and TRBJ1-6, with D unclear. In germline, CDR1 is SGDLS, CDR2 YYNGEE. The CDR3 loop spans 14 amino acids. The V end lost 0 bases, the J end lost 9 bases, and 10 bases lay between the germline ends. The CDR3: CASSVGHGCSPLHF. CDR3 nucleotide sequence: TGTGCCAGCAGCGTAGGGCATGGGTGTTCACCCCTCCACTTT.

This clone appeared a few times. This chain uses TRBV6-4 with TRBJ2-2; D is possibly TRBD1 (5 bases). V shed 4 bases and J shed 10 bases, with 16 bases lying between them. Germline V gene lookup returns CDR1 MRHNA and CDR2 SNTAGT. The CDR3 runs 14 residues. CDR3 region: CASSGEQALVELFF. The DNA of the CDR3 is TGTGCCAGCAGTGGCGAACAGGCCCTTGTGGAGCTGTTTTTT.

This clone was seen only a few times. Germline and junction disagree at one end, which may indicate a read error. The chain recombines TRBV28 with TRBJ2-7; the D call may be TRBD1 or TRBD2 (5 bases each). The germline gives CDR1 MDHEN, CDR2 SYDVKM. The CDR3 covers 12 residues. The CDR3 sequence is CATTGGAYDQYF. The CDR3 DNA reads as TGCGCCACCACTGGGGGAGCCTACGATCAGTACTTC.

V usage is TRBV11-2 and J usage is TRBJ2-1, with 8 bases aligning to TRBD2. CDR3 length equals 17 residues. Germline-derived CDR1 and CDR2 are SGHAT and FQNNGV. Germline trimming cut 3 bases from V and 7 bases from J; bases unmatched to any gene: 14. CDR3 protein: CASSFNGARGRRNEQFF. As DNA, the CDR3 is TGTGCCAGCAGCTTCAATGGGGCTCGCGGGAGGAGAAATGAGCAGTTCTTC.

V usage is TRBV30 and J usage is TRBJ1-3; 9 positions match TRBD1. The V gene end was trimmed by 3 bases and the J gene end by 5 bases; junction bases not matched to a gene: 8. The CDR3 is 15 residues long. Germline V gene lookup returns CDR1 GTSNPN and CDR2 SVGIG (reference sequence). Here the CDR3 DNA reads TGTGCCTGGAGCACTGGACAGGGGTTGAGAAACACCATATATTTT. Encoded protein: CAWSTGQGLRNTIYF.

This clone was seen many times. This chain joins TRBV15 and TRBJ1-1; D remains unclear. CDR3 length: 15 residues. The V gene lost 1 base and the J gene lost 0 bases, with 9 bases spanning the gap. Germline lookup yields CDR1 LNHNV and CDR2 YYDKDF (reference sequence). The CDR3 DNA is TGTGCCACCAGCAGAGCCGGCTCAATGAACACTGAAGCTTTCTTT. This gives the protein CATSRAGSMNTEAFF.

This clone appeared many times. The sample holds other DNA sequences that translate to the same CDR3. V and J are TRBV29-1 and TRBJ2-7; 7 bases agree with TRBD2. The junction had 3 bases not matched to a gene; V was cut back by 1 base and J by 9 bases. The CDR3 extends over 11 amino acids. Germline V CDR1 and CDR2: SQVTM, ANQGSEA. In DNA, the CDR3 is TGCAGCGTTGAAGGGGGGGGTGGGCAGTACTTC. Its translation: CSVEGGGGQYF.

The chain is built from TRBV13 and TRBJ2-7, with D unclear. V was pared by 0 bases and J by 0 bases, with 3 bases between. Germline assignment: CDR1 PRHDT and CDR2 FYEKMQ (reference sequence). The CDR3 runs to 13 residues. The CDR3: CASSLGISYEQYF. CDR3 bases: TGTGCCAGCAGCTTAGGGATCTCCTACGAGCAGTACTTC.

This clone was detected a few times. This chain links TRBV12-3 or TRBV12-4 with TRBJ2-2; D remains ambiguous. V gave up 5 bases and J gave up 4 bases, with 2 bases separating them. The CDR3 is 11 residues long. CDR3 coding DNA: TGTGCCAGCAGTGCCACCGGGGAGCTGTTTTTT. It encodes CASSATGELFF.

The table lists this clone with many counts. Other DNA sequences in this specimen translate into the identical CDR3. This chain uses TRBV4-3 with TRBJ1-2; D perhaps matches TRBD1 (5 bases). With 4 bases removed from V and 4 bases from J, the gap between germline ends came to 16 bases. The CDR3 is 15 residues long. Germline assignment: CDR1 LGHNA and CDR2 YSLEER. The CDR3 DNA reads TGCGCCAGCAGCCCAGTTAGGGCAGGGAGCTATGGCTACACCTTC. Its translation: CASSPVRAGSYGYTF.

This clone was recorded at least ten times. The chain uses TRBV5-8 and TRBJ1-6; the match to TRBD1 covers 7 bases. Germline CDR1 SGHTS, CDR2 YDEGEE. This CDR3 is 14 amino acids long. Trimming at V came to 4 bases and at J to 7 bases, leaving 5 bases not matched to a gene. CDR3 residues: CASSRRDRNSPLHF. CDR3 DNA: TGTGCCAGCAGCCGACGGGACAGAAATTCACCCCTCCACTTT.

This chain's CDR3 is CASSRGGYEQYF. CDR3 in DNA: TGTGCCAGCAGCCGGGGGGGATACGAGCAGTACTTC. V usage is TRBV11-3 and J usage is TRBJ2-7, with 8 bases identical to TRBD2. The CDR3 extends over 12 amino acids. The V segment lost 5 bases and the J segment 4 bases; nucleotides outside the gene matches: 1. Germline V gives CDR1 SGHNT, CDR2 YENEEA. The whole variable domain, filled in from reference TRBV11-3 and TRBJ2-7, reads EAGVVQSPRYKIIEKKQPVAFWCNPISGHNTLYWYLQNLGQGPELLIRYENEEAVDDSQLPKDRFSAERLKGVDSTLKIQPAELGDSAVYLCASSRGGYEQYFGPGTRLTVT.

This clone has a count of ten or more. The chain employs TRBV20-1 and TRBJ2-3; 9 bases line up with TRBD2. The CDR3 has 14 residues. V gave up 5 bases and J gave up 2 bases; unmatched junction bases: 5. Germline-derived CDR1 and CDR2 are DFQATT and SNEGSKA (reference sequence). CDR3 sequence (DNA): TGCAGTGCTCAGCGGGGGGCGGACACAGATACGCAGTATTTT. It encodes CSAQRGADTDTQYF.

As concerns this clone: The junction departs from germline at one end; a sequencing error may be responsible. The chain has TRBV9 and TRBJ2-1, with 9 bases lining up with TRBD2. Germline V CDR1 and CDR2: SGDLS, YYNGEE. CDR3 length: 16 amino acids. The CDR3 nucleotides are TGTGCCAGCAGCCCCCATGTTAGCGGGAGAACCTCGGAGCAATTCTTC. Translated, it gives CASSPHVSGRTSEQFF. The full variable domain, completed using reference TRBV9 and TRBJ2-1, is DSGVTQTPKHLITATGQRVTLRCSPRSGDLSVYWYQQSLDQGLQFLIQYYNGEERAKGNILERFSAQQFPDLHSELNLSSLELGDSALYFCASSPHVSGRTSEQFFGPGTRLTVL.

This clone was counted at least ten times. This rearrangement joins TRBV19 to TRBJ2-2, with TRBD2 matching over 8 bases. The CDR3 consists of 15 residues. Looked up from germline, CDR1 is LNHDA and CDR2 is SQIVND (reference sequence). V shed 6 bases, J shed 3 bases, and the junction held 6 bases outside the gene matches. Here the CDR3 reads CASRGLVSDTGELFF. The CDR3 nucleotides read TGTGCCAGTAGGGGACTAGTTTCGGACACCGGGGAGCTGTTTTTT.

The rearrangement links TRBV4-1 to TRBJ2-2; tentative D call: TRBD2 (5 bases). Trimming shortened V by 0 bases and J by 4 bases, and 12 bases separated the two germline ends. The V gene's germline CDR1 is MGHRA and CDR2 YSYEKL. The CDR3 is made up of 16 amino acids. In DNA, the CDR3 is TGCGCCAGCAGCCAAGATCGAGGGCACCCCACCGGGGAGCTGTTTTTT. The encoded protein is CASSQDRGHPTGELFF.

This clone was detected only once. V gene TRBV20-1 combines with J gene TRBJ2-7, with TRBD1 matching 8 bases. Germline CDR1 reads DFQATT; CDR2 reads SNEGSKA (reference sequence). Germline trimming cut 5 bases from V and 3 bases from J; bases unmatched to any gene: 6. The CDR3 is made up of 13 amino acids. CDR3 protein: CSAPDRGSYEQYV. The DNA of the CDR3 is TGCAGTGCTCCAGACAGGGGTAGCTACGAGCAGTACGTC.

With respect to this clone: A read error may produce the germline difference seen at one junction end. The chain recombines TRBV5-1 with TRBJ1-2; 7 bases align to TRBD1. The V gene's germline CDR1 is SGHRS and CDR2 YFSETQ. The CDR3 has 15 residues. The CDR3 DNA reads TGCGCCAGCGGCTTGGGGCCTCGACAGGGTTATGGCTATACCTTC. This encodes CASGLGPRQGYGYTF.

This clone ranks as medium-sized (0.01 to 0.1%). V usage is TRBV6-2 or TRBV6-3 and J usage is TRBJ2-7; TRBD2 matches 10 bases. Unmatched junction bases numbered 3, after V lost 2 bases and J lost 2 bases. The CDR3 has 15 amino acids. Germline CDR1 MNHEY, CDR2 SVGEGT. The DNA of the CDR3 is TGTGCCAGCAGTTACACTCTAGCGGGGGCCTACGAGCAGTACTTC. Translated: CASSYTLAGAYEQYF.

This clone has ten or more counts. V and J are TRBV9 and TRBJ2-1; tentatively, D is TRBD1 (5 bases). The CDR3 contains 13 residues. From germline, CDR1 is SGDLS and CDR2 YYNGEE. Trimming removed 0 bases at V and 8 bases at J, with 9 bases between. In nucleotides, the CDR3 is TGTGCCAGCAGCGTAGAAGGGGTTGATGAGCAGTTCTTC. This encodes CASSVEGVDEQFF.

This chain joins TRBV2 and TRBJ1-1, with TRBD1 as a possible D gene (5 bases). Germline loops: CDR1 SNHLY, CDR2 FYNNEI. The CDR3 consists of 15 residues. V was pared by 0 bases and J by 1 base, with 9 bases between. This CDR3 is CASSEAGVENTEAFF. The CDR3 DNA reads TGTGCCAGCAGTGAAGCAGGGGTTGAGAACACTGAAGCTTTCTTT.

This clone was seen many times. The J gene is TRBJ2-3, the V gene TRBV14; no clear D. V was clipped by 1 base and J by 1 base, with 6 bases between them. Per germline, CDR1 SGHDN and CDR2 FVKESK. This CDR3 contains 14 residues. CDR3 sequence: CASSQAQRTDTQYF. CDR3 in DNA: TGTGCCAGCAGCCAAGCACAGCGCACAGATACGCAGTATTTT.

This clone is medium-sized within its sample. This chain's CDR3 is CASSEGQGASPLHF. The CDR3, as DNA: TGTGCCAGCAGTGAGGGGCAGGGGGCTTCACCCCTCCACTTT. This chain uses TRBV6-1 with TRBJ1-6; TRBD1 agrees at 8 bases. Germline lookup yields CDR1 MNHNS and CDR2 SASEGT. The CDR3 contains 14 residues. J lost 9 bases, V lost 3 bases, and 4 bases had no gene match.